This passage covers 25 T cell receptor beta chains from one sample sequenced in a study of T cell repertoires in cytomegalovirus infection. MiXCR was run by TCRdb on the reads, yielding one entry per CDR3 protein. Here the sample spans 560,000 or so distinct CDR3 sequences, approximately 15% being singletons. Sequencing input: CD8+ T cells from PBMCs. These TCRs come from a human donor in good health (CMV status not recorded). Some clones in this sample may be carry-over from other donors' samples.

The chain combines TRBV6-5 with TRBJ1-1; TRBD1 is a possible D gene (5 bases). CDR1 MNHEY and CDR2 SVGAGI come from the germline V gene. The CDR3 has 11 amino acids. Trimming took 1 base from V and 10 from J, leaving 7 bases between them. The CDR3 reads CASSYWGLAFF. The CDR3 DNA reads as TGTGCCAGCAGTTACTGGGGGTTAGCTTTCTTT.

V gene TRBV7-9 combines with J gene TRBJ2-2; TRBD2 matches at 14 bases. With 5 bases clipped from V and 5 bases from J, the junction kept 7 bases outside the gene matches. The germline V gene has CDR1 SEHNR and CDR2 FQNEAQ (reference sequence). The CDR3 has 17 amino acids. CDR3: CASSPGTSGRKTGELFF. The CDR3 region has the DNA TGTGCCAGCAGCCCAGGGACTAGCGGGAGAAAAACCGGGGAGCTGTTTTTT.

The chain joins TRBV10-3 to TRBJ1-1; no clear D gene. V was trimmed by 7 bases and J by 1 base, leaving 10 bases between them. The germline V gene encodes CDR1 ENHRY and CDR2 SYGVKD. This CDR3 contains 13 residues. CDR3 DNA: TGTGCCATCAAAGGACGGGGGAACACTGAAGCTTTCTTT. It is translated as CAIKGRGNTEAFF.

The chain joins TRBV30 to TRBJ1-1; 11 bases are a match to TRBD1. The V gene end was trimmed by 1 base and the J gene end by 6 bases; junction bases not matched to a gene: 7. The V gene's germline CDR1 is GTSNPN and CDR2 SVGIG (reference sequence). CDR3 length: 15 residues. CDR3 loop: CAWSGLGTGGSEAFF. The CDR3 nucleotides read TGTGCCTGGAGTGGATTAGGGACAGGGGGATCTGAAGCTTTCTTT.

This chain uses TRBV20-1 with TRBJ1-1; D uncertain. The V gene lost 3 bases and the J gene lost 0 bases, with 14 bases spanning the gap. There are 15 residues in the CDR3. Per germline, CDR1 DFQATT and CDR2 SNEGSKA (reference sequence). DNA of the CDR3: TGCAGTGCTAGGGCCCCGGGTCGGGTGAACACTGAAGCTTTCTTT. It translates to CSARAPGRVNTEAFF.

V is TRBV5-1 and J is TRBJ2-3; 8 bases are a match to TRBD2. J gave up 2 bases and V 0 bases, and 5 bases lay outside the gene matches. This CDR3 region has 16 residues. Germline V lookup: CDR1 SGHRS, CDR2 YFSETQ. As DNA, the CDR3 is TGCGCCAGCAGCTTGGCCTTAGCGGGACCCACAGATACGCAGTATTTT. The encoded protein is CASSLALAGPTDTQYF.

This clonotype was detected only a few times. The chain uses TRBV24-1 and TRBJ1-2; TRBD1 is a possible D gene (5 bases). Germline V lookup: CDR1 KGHDR, CDR2 SFDVKD. The CDR3 extends over 16 amino acids. Trimming cost V 4 bases and J 7 bases, with 21 bases left between them. Written as DNA, the CDR3 is TGTGCCACCAGTGAGAGGGACCATCTGGGGGATATTGGCTACACCTTC. Its protein product is CATSERDHLGDIGYTF.

A note on this clonotype: A read error is possible here, since a much larger clone lies one base away. This chain uses TRBV6-6 with TRBJ1-1; D ambiguous. The CDR3 consists of 13 residues. From germline, CDR1 is MNHNY and CDR2 SVGAGI (reference sequence). V was pared by 8 bases and J by 1 base, with 11 bases between. CDR3 sequence reads: CASREPGNTEAFF. CDR3 sequence (DNA): TGTGCCAGCCGTGAGCCCGGGAACACTGAAGCTTTCTTT.

This clonotype was observed at least ten times. The chain joins TRBV12-3 or TRBV12-4 to TRBJ2-3; D remains unclear. V dropped 0 bases and J dropped 4 bases, with 8 bases sitting between them. This CDR3 is built from 14 residues. The CDR3 spells CASSLAGNSDTQYF. In DNA, the CDR3 is TGTGCCAGCAGTTTAGCCGGCAACTCAGATACGCAGTATTTT.

Remarks on this clonotype: A read error may be the cause here, since a much bigger clone is one base away. The CDR3 ends on some other residue instead of the conserved phenylalanine or tryptophan, so this is likely a read error. This chain uses TRBV28 with TRBJ2-7, with 8 bases lining up with TRBD2. The CDR3 spans 15 residues. Per the germline V gene, CDR1 is MDHEN and CDR2 is SYDVKM. J was trimmed by 2 bases and V by 3 bases; bases with no gene match: 6. The CDR3 region is CASSFGAGGTYEQYL. For the CDR3, the DNA is TGTGCCAGCAGTTTCGGGGCGGGAGGTACCTACGAGCAGTACTTA.

The V call is TRBV7-3, the J call TRBJ2-7; 11 bases align to TRBD2. The junction had 6 bases not matched to a gene; V was cut back by 5 bases and J by 0 bases. The CDR3 runs 16 residues. In germline, CDR1 is SGHTA, CDR2 FQGTGA. DNA of the CDR3: TGTGCCAGCAGCCTCGATCTAGCGGGGGGCTCCTACGAGCAGTACTTC. It specifies CASSLDLAGGSYEQYF.

This clonotype was picked up a small number of times. This rearrangement joins TRBV27 to TRBJ2-7; D gene uncertain. Trimming took off 2 bases at V and 1 base at J, with 6 bases between the two ends. The CDR3 runs 13 residues. Germline V gives CDR1 MNHEY, CDR2 SMNVEV (reference sequence). The DNA for the CDR3 is TGTGCCAGCAGTTTACAGGCTTCCTACGAGCAGTACTTC. Its translation is CASSLQASYEQYF.

This clonotype was counted only a few times. V usage is TRBV5-1 and J usage is TRBJ2-5; 7 nucleotides line up with TRBD1. V shed 3 bases and J 3 bases; nucleotides not matched to a gene: 5. The CDR3 runs 14 residues. Germline V gene data show CDR1 as SGHRS and CDR2 as YFSETQ. CDR3 DNA sequence: TGCGCCAGCAGCTCACGGGACAGAAAAGAGACCCAGTACTTC. Its protein product is CASSSRDRKETQYF.

The chain recombines TRBV30 with TRBJ1-2; TRBD1 matches at 7 bases. V shed 0 bases and J 8 bases; nucleotides not matched to a gene: 3. The CDR3 runs to 12 residues. Germline V gene data show CDR1 as GTSNPN and CDR2 as SVGIG (reference sequence). DNA of the CDR3: TGTGCCTGGAGTGTCGGAGGGGGCGGCTACACCTTC. Amino acids: CAWSVGGGGYTF. Full variable domain (missing parts from reference TRBV30 and TRBJ1-2): SQTIHQWPATLVQPVGSPLSLECTVEGTSNPNLYWYRQAAGRGLQLLFYSVGIGQISSEVPQNLSASRPQDRQFILSSKKLLLSDSGFYLCAWSVGGGGYTFGSGTRLTVV.

There are many counts of this clonotype. The V gene is TRBV6-5, the J gene TRBJ1-5, with TRBD1 matching over 7 bases. The junction had 5 bases not matched to a gene; V was cut back by 2 bases and J by 7 bases. The germline CDR1 and CDR2 sequences are MNHEY and SVGAGI. The CDR3 spans 14 residues. The CDR3: CASSYDRVGQPQHF. CDR3 in DNA: TGTGCCAGCAGTTACGACAGGGTCGGGCAGCCCCAGCATTTT.

In the case of this clonotype: The CDR3 does not end in the conserved phenylalanine or tryptophan, so this is likely a read error. The rearrangement uses TRBV23-1 and TRBJ2-5, with TRBD1 matching over 8 bases. TRBV23-1 is noted as an ORF with a role that remains uncertain. V lost 2 bases to trimming and J lost 5 bases; unmatched junction nucleotides: 7. The CDR3 length is 15 residues. Written as DNA, the CDR3 is TGCGCCAGCAGTCAACTGACCAGGGGGCGGGAGACCCAGTACTTA. Encoded protein: CASSQLTRGRETQYL.

This clonotype was observed a few times. The chain uses TRBV2 and TRBJ1-1, with D possibly matching TRBD1 (5 bases). The CDR3 totals 18 residues. Germline CDR1 and CDR2: SNHLY and FYNNEI. V lost 8 bases and J lost 0, with 25 bases in between. The chain's CDR3 is CASWGGGPQALMNTEAFF. The CDR3 DNA sequence: TGTGCCAGCTGGGGGGGTGGGCCACAAGCTCTAATGAACACTGAAGCTTTCTTT.

This clonotype was observed a handful of times. V and J are TRBV4-1 and TRBJ2-5, with TRBD2 identical over 7 bases. This CDR3 contains 15 residues. Per germline, CDR1 MGHRA and CDR2 YSYEKL. V lost 0 bases, J lost 3 bases, and 4 bases stayed unmatched. CDR3 loop: CASSQDGLAEETQYF. The CDR3 nucleotides read TGCGCCAGCAGCCAAGACGGGCTAGCGGAAGAGACCCAGTACTTC.

V and J are TRBV27 and TRBJ1-1; 9 bases fit TRBD1. The CDR3 has 15 residues. The J segment lost 5 bases and the V segment lost 4 bases, leaving 8 bases of the junction unmatched. Per germline, CDR1 MNHEY and CDR2 SMNVEV (reference sequence). CDR3 DNA sequence: TGTGCCAGCAGTTCCACAGGGGGCGCATGGACTGAAGCTTTCTTT. It codes for CASSSTGGAWTEAFF.

This clonotype was detected only a few times. V is TRBV28 and J is TRBJ1-2; possible D gene TRBD1, 6 bases. The ends were cut back, 2 bases at V and 8 bases at J, with 15 bases in the middle. The V gene's germline CDR1 is MDHEN and CDR2 SYDVKM. The CDR3 is 14 amino acids. CDR3 protein: CASSLPDSPGGYTF. The CDR3 nucleotides read TGTGCCAGCAGTTTACCGGACAGCCCTGGCGGCTACACCTTC.

This clonotype was found many times. This chain uses TRBV7-6 with TRBJ2-2; no firm D call. The V end lost 8 bases, the J end lost 3 bases, and 4 bases lay between the germline ends. The germline gives CDR1 SGHVS, CDR2 FNYEAQ. The CDR3 has 11 amino acids. The CDR3 sequence: CASQYTGELFF. Here the CDR3 DNA reads TGTGCCAGCCAGTACACCGGGGAGCTGTTTTTT.

In its sample, this clonotype was seen a few times. This chain links TRBV9 with TRBJ2-3; tentatively, D is TRBD2 (6 bases). The CDR3 length is 18 residues. Trimming took 2 bases from V and 4 from J, leaving 23 bases between them. The germline gives CDR1 SGDLS, CDR2 YYNGEE. DNA of the CDR3: TGTGCCAGCAGCGTGGGAAACCATGACGGGAGAGGGGCAGATACGCAGTATTTT. As protein: CASSVGNHDGRGADTQYF.

This clonotype was seen many times. The J gene is TRBJ2-7, the V gene TRBV11-2, with a possible D match to TRBD2 (7 bases). Germline V gene data show CDR1 as SGHAT and CDR2 as FQNNGV. Deletions cut 1 base from V and 5 bases from J, with 18 bases between. This CDR3 spans 16 amino acids. Here the CDR3 DNA reads TGTGCCAGCAGCTTAGTTGGCGGGGGCAAAGTCAACGAGCAGTACTTC. This translates into CASSLVGGGKVNEQYF.

This clonotype appeared a few times. The chain carries TRBV2 and TRBJ1-1; TRBD1 agrees at 12 bases. Germline V gene data show CDR1 as SNHLY and CDR2 as FYNNEI. This CDR3 is 15 amino acids long. After removal of 8 bases from V and 6 bases from J, the junction contained 10 bases not matched to a gene. CDR3 protein: CASLGTGGGRPEAFF. CDR3 nucleotide sequence: TGTGCCAGCTTAGGGACAGGGGGCGGCCGGCCTGAAGCTTTCTTT.

V is TRBV5-5 and J is TRBJ2-7; 9 bases line up with TRBD1. V was pared by 7 bases and J by 1 base, with 6 bases of the junction left unmatched. The CDR3 sequence is 14 residues long. Germline CDR1 and CDR2: SGHKS and YYEKEE (reference sequence). The DNA of the CDR3 is TGTGCCAGCCTCCGGGACAGGGATTCCTACGAGCAGTACTTC. As protein: CASLRDRDSYEQYF.